Listed below are T cell receptor beta chains from one sample, sequenced in a study of blood T cells in healthy people across ages. TCRdb ran MiXCR on the 5' RACE reads and lists one entry per CDR3 protein. The data contain around 800,000 distinct CDR3 sequences, around two thirds of them singletons. Sequenced: blood. The receptors come from a man aged 25 to 40 in good health. Both conserved end residues are part of each CDR3.

j_call	v_call	cdr3_aa
TRBJ2-7	TRBV20-1	CSAPVWNEQYF
TRBJ2-4	TRBV7-8	CASSPGAGNRNIQYF
NA	TRBV27	CASSLRLGGHYEQYF
TRBJ1-4	TRBV6-5	CASSYRDTEEKLFF
TRBJ2-7	TRBV6-6	CASSYEREQYF
TRBJ1-5	TRBV29-1	CSVGQGGNQPQHF
TRBJ2-3	TRBV18	CASSPGGASTDTQYF
TRBJ2-1	TRBV28	CASSLTSGGPSSYNEQFF
TRBJ2-1	TRBV15	CATSQSRDAAYNEQFF
TRBJ2-7	TRBV29-1	CSVEVGGPREQYF
TRBJ1-4	TRBV20-1	CSAMDRRNEKLFF
TRBJ1-2	TRBV20-1	CSAGGLQGIRGYTF
TRBJ2-1	TRBV29-1	CSVEGQGANEQFF
TRBJ2-3	TRBV6-5	CASSYSITSGGGTDTQYF
TRBJ2-3	TRBV20-1	CSARVAGGPLGTGTQYF
TRBJ2-7	TRBV29-1	CSVGGGNAYEQYF
TRBJ1-6	TRBV20-1	CSAREVTPRASPLHF
TRBJ1-2	TRBV7-2	CASSSTLDSGYTF
TRBJ2-3	TRBV4-3	CASSHRQSTDTQYF
TRBJ1-1	TRBV28	CASSLNRIEAFF
TRBJ1-4	TRBV4-3	CASSQDGGGRNEKLFF
TRBJ2-7	TRBV12-3/TRBV12-4	CASRYLAGGTYEQYF